This T cell receptor (beta chain) was recorded in a study of T cells after yellow fever vaccination. Study-wide points: Primary-vaccination clones mostly resurfaced post-booster (more than 95% CD4, 85% to 90% CD8). Abundant clonotypes (contaminants from the bulk population) could be present in FACS-sorted repertoires.

This clonotype was seen repeatedly, ten times or more. Its target is unknown. The trim removed 6 bases at V and 4 bases at J, leaving 12 bases unmatched. This CDR3 has 15 residues. Germline CDR1 reads DFQATT; CDR2 reads SNEGSKA (reference sequence). 5'RACE template switching added a universal primer site and UMIs to TCR cDNA. Each CDR3 protein is one row after TCRdb ran MiXCR on the 5' RACE reads. The table includes more than 95,000 distinct CDR3 sequences, more than 5.5% detected once. This rearrangement joins TRBV20-1 to TRBJ2-3, with 8 nucleotides matching TRBD2. The sequence was obtained from a man between 18 and 29 years old who received the YFV17D yellow fever vaccine. The sequences come from CD4+ T cells sorted from PBMCs, collected about 49 days after the first yellow fever vaccination. CDR3 in amino acids: CSAPDPGLVPDTQYF. The CDR3, as DNA: TGCAGTGCCCCGGACCCGGGACTAGTTCCAGATACGCAGTATTTT.